This T cell receptor beta chain was retrieved from a study of cytomegalovirus exposure and HLA in healthy donors. Study-level results: Most CMV-associated TCR beta chains were later found to appear HLA-restricted.

As for this clone: Its antigen is not identified.

This CDR3 has 15 residues. Germline CDR1 and CDR2: MNHNS and SASEGT. With 8 bases removed from V and 4 bases from J, the gap between germline ends came to 15 bases. The PCR used 60 Vbeta and 13 Jbeta primers. Produced via immunoSEQ multiplex PCR; TCRdb's table is partial and in-frame only. The sample has around 76,000 clones, 78% seen once; the top ten hold roughly 8.9%. The chain carries TRBV6-1 and TRBJ2-6; D is uncertain. Sequencing input: PBMCs. This sequence originates from a woman in her 40s in good health and CMV-seropositive. CDR3 sequence: CASHPTLSGANVLTF. The CDR3 nucleotides are TGTGCCAGCCACCCAACTCTCTCCGGGGCCAACGTCCTGACTTTC.